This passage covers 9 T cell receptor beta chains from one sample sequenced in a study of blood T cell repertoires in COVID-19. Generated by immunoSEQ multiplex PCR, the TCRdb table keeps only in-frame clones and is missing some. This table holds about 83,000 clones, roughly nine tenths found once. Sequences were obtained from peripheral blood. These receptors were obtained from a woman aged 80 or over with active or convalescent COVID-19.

The chain's CDR3 is CASSLVGQGNQETQYF. CDR3 DNA: TGTGCCAGCAGCTTAGTGGGACAGGGGAACCAAGAGACCCAGTACTTC. The chain combines TRBV7-9 with TRBJ2-5, with 10 positions matching TRBD1. Trimming cost V 1 base and J 0 bases; bases outside gene matches: 2. Germline V gene lookup returns CDR1 SEHNR and CDR2 FQNEAQ (reference sequence). CDR3 length equals 16 residues.

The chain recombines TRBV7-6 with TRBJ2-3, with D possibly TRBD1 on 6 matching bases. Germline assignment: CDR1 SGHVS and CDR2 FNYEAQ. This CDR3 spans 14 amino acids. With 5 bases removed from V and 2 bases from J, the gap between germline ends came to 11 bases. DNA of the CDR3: TGTGCCAGCAGCCCTCGACAGGACACAGATACGCAGTATTTT. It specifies CASSPRQDTDTQYF. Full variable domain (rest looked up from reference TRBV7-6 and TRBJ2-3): GAGVSQSPRYKVTKRGQDVALRCDPISGHVSLYWYRQALGQGPEFLTYFNYEAQQDKSGLPNDRFSAERPEGSISTLTIQRTEQRDSAMYRCASSPRQDTDTQYFGPGTRLTVL.

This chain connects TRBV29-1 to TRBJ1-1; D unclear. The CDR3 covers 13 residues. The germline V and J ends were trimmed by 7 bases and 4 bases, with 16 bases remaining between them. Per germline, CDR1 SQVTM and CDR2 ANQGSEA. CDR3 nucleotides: TGCAGCGCCGCACCCCGGGGTGGCACTGAAGCTTTCTTT. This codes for CSAAPRGGTEAFF.

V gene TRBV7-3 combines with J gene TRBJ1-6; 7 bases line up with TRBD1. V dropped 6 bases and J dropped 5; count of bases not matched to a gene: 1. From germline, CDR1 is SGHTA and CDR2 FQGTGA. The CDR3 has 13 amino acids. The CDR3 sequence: CASRQGNNSPLHF. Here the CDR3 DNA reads TGTGCCAGCAGACAGGGGAATAATTCACCCCTCCACTTT.

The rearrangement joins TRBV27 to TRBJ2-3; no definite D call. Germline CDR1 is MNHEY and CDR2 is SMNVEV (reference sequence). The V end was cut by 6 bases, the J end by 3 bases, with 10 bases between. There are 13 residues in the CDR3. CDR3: CASRAQPTDTQYF. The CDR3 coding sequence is TGTGCCAGCAGGGCCCAACCTACAGATACGCAGTATTTT.

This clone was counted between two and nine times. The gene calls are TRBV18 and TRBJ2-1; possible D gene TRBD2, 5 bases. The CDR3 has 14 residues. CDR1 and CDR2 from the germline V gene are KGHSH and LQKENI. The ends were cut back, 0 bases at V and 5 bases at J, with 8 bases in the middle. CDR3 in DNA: TGTGCCAGCTCACCACCGTTGAGGGACAATGAGCAGTTCTTC. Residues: CASSPPLRDNEQFF.

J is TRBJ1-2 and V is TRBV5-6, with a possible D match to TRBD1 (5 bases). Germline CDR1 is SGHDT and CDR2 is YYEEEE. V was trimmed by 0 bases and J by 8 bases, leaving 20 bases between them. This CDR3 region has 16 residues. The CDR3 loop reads CASSLEFRGDQWGYTF. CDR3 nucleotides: TGTGCCAGCAGCTTGGAATTCCGGGGGGACCAGTGGGGCTACACCTTC. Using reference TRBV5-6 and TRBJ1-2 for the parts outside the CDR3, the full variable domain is DAGVTQSPTHLIKTRGQQVTLRCSPKSGHDTVSWYQQALGQGPQFIFQYYEEEERQRGNFPDRFSGHQFPNYSSELNVNALLLGDSALYLCASSLEFRGDQWGYTFGSGTRLTVV.

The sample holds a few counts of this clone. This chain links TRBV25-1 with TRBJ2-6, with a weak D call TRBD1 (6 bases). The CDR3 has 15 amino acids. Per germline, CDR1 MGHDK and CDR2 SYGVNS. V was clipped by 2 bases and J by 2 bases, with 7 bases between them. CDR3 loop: CASSEPGAGANVLTF. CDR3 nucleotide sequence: TGTGCCAGCAGTGAACCAGGGGCTGGGGCCAACGTCCTGACTTTC.

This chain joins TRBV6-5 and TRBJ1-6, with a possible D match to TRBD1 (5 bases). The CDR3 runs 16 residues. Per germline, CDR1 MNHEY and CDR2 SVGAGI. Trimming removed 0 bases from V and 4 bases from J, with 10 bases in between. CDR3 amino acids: CASSYSGGAYNSPLHF. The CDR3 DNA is TGTGCCAGCAGTTACTCAGGAGGGGCTTATAATTCACCCCTCCACTTT.